The rows below give T cell receptor beta chains drawn from one sample of a study of T cell responses to AZD1222 COVID-19 vaccine. The repertoire was sequenced with immunoSEQ multiplex PCR; TCRdb's copy has only in-frame clones and lacks some. Of some 120,000 clones listed, 75% to 85% are singletons. This material consisted of peripheral blood, taken 28 days after the second AZD1222 dose. These receptors originate from an adult who received the AZD1222 COVID-19 vaccine. Each CDR3 is given with its conserved first and last residue. The order of the fields is CDR3 DNA, CDR3 protein, V gene, clone size, J gene, CDR3 length, D gene. D genes are given only for firm matches. Only some rows state a clone size, as once, few, many or a class for expanded clones.

TGTGCCAGCAGTTTTTCACACGCGAACACCGGGGAGCTGTTTTTT,CASSFSHANTGELFF,TRBV6-5,.,TRBJ2-2,15,.
TGTGCCAGCAGTTTCCTCAACGGCAATCAGCCCCAGCATTTT,CASSFLNGNQPQHF,TRBV7-2,.,TRBJ1-5,14,.
TGTGCCAGCAGCTTAGCAGGGATTGGATCACCCCTCCACTTT,CASSLAGIGSPLHF,TRBV11-2,.,TRBJ1-6,14,.
TGTGCCAGCAGTCCCCCGGGACTAGAAAGGTATTTT,CASSPPGLERYF,TRBV28,.,TRBJ2-3,12,TRBD2
TGTGCCAGCAGTCCTGCCGGGACGGACTACGAGCAGTACTTC,CASSPAGTDYEQYF,TRBV28,.,TRBJ2-7,14,.
TGTGCCACCAGCAGGGACGGGACACCAACATTTTACGAGCAGTACTTC,CATSRDGTPTFYEQYF,TRBV15,.,TRBJ2-7,16,.
TGTGCCAGCAGTTACTCGAGCGGGGCCCCACAAGAGACCCAGTACTTC,CASSYSSGAPQETQYF,TRBV6-5,.,TRBJ2-5,16,TRBD2
TGTGCCAGTAGTATAGAACAGGGTTCCTACAATGAGCAGTTCTTC,CASSIEQGSYNEQFF,TRBV19,.,TRBJ2-1,15,.
TGCGCCAGCAGTGAGTATCCTGGTCGGCCCCAGCATTTT,CASSEYPGRPQHF,TRBV10-1,few,TRBJ1-5,13,.
TGTGCCAGCAGCTCTGCTCCGGGCCTAGCCAAAAACATTCAGTACTTC,CASSSAPGLAKNIQYF,TRBV7-2,.,TRBJ2-4,16,.
TGTGCCAGCAGCTGGCCCCAGGGGTCAAGGGCCAACGTCCTGACTTTC,CASSWPQGSRANVLTF,TRBV7-9,.,TRBJ2-6,16,.
TGTGCTAGCAGCCGGGGGACCGGGGAGCTGTTTTTT,CASSRGTGELFF,TRBV7-7,.,TRBJ2-2,12,.
TGCAGTGCGAGTGGTCGGTCCGGCAGGGTCGATTCACCCCTCCACTTT,CSASGRSGRVDSPLHF,TRBV20-1,few,TRBJ1-6,16,.
TGTGCCAGCAGCTTAATGATGGTAGCGGGGACCGGGGAGCTGTTTTTT,CASSLMMVAGTGELFF,TRBV7-2,.,TRBJ2-2,16,TRBD2
TGTGCCAGCAGTTATTTACACGGGGGCCCAGCCAAAAACATTCAGTACTTC,CASSYLHGGPAKNIQYF,TRBV6-2/TRBV6-3,.,TRBJ2-4,17,.
TGTGCCAGCAGCCGTCCGGGACAGGGAACTCCTAGAGGGCATTTT,CASSRPGQGTPRGHF,TRBV6-2/TRBV6-3,.,TRBJ1-5,15,TRBD1
TGCGCCAGCAGTGCCCCCCCCGGCAGGGGGCGCGGGACCCAGTACTTC,CASSAPPGRGRGTQYF,TRBV10-2,.,TRBJ2-5,16,TRBD1
TGTGCCAGCAGCCCAGGGGCAGGGGCCCTAAACACTGAAGCTTTCTTT,CASSPGAGALNTEAFF,TRBV7-6,.,TRBJ1-1,16,.
TGTGCCAGCAGTTGGGGGCTTAACTATGGCTACACCTTC,CASSWGLNYGYTF,TRBV28,.,TRBJ1-2,13,.
TGCGCCAGCAGCCTGACAGCCGCTCAGAATGGCTACACCTTC,CASSLTAAQNGYTF,TRBV5-1,.,TRBJ1-2,14,.
TGTGCCAGCAGCTCACAGGTTAACTATGGCTACACCTTC,CASSSQVNYGYTF,TRBV5-4,once,TRBJ1-2,13,.
TGTGCCAGCAGTTGGGGACAGGAGTCGTGGGACACCATATATTTT,CASSWGQESWDTIYF,TRBV28,once,TRBJ1-3,15,TRBD1
TGTGCCAGCAGCTTACGGGGGGCGCGCGGCTATGGCTACACCTTC,CASSLRGARGYGYTF,TRBV7-3,.,TRBJ1-2,15,.
TGTGCCAGCAGCTTCAGGGGGGCGGTTGGTGAAAAACTGTTTTTT,CASSFRGAVGEKLFF,TRBV5-6,.,TRBJ1-4,15,TRBD1
TGTGCCAGCAGCTTACGAGGGGCCAGAGCTTTCTTT,CASSLRGARAFF,TRBV5-8,.,TRBJ1-1,12,.
TGTGCCAGCAGCTTAGGGAGTGAGCAGTTCTTC,CASSLGSEQFF,TRBV11-2,.,TRBJ2-1,11,.
TGTGCCAGCAGCGCAGACAACAGGGGTAGCAATGGCTACACCTTC,CASSADNRGSNGYTF,TRBV9,.,TRBJ1-2,15,TRBD1
TGTGCCAGCAGACCCGTTAATCAGCCCCAGCATTTT,CASRPVNQPQHF,TRBV28,.,TRBJ1-5,12,.
TGTGCCATCAGAGGGACAGGCTTGGGGACCGGGGAGCTGTTTTTT,CAIRGTGLGTGELFF,TRBV10-3,.,TRBJ2-2,15,TRBD1
TGTGCCACCAGCAGAGAAAGGGAAGGAAATCAGCCCCAGCATTTT,CATSREREGNQPQHF,TRBV15,few,TRBJ1-5,15,.
TGTGCCAGCAGCTTTAACGGGGCGGGTGGCGAGACCCAGTACTTC,CASSFNGAGGETQYF,TRBV7-2,few,TRBJ2-5,15,.
TGTGCCAGCAACTCCCATTTACGGGGACTAGGCGGCACCGGGGAGCTGTTTTTT,CASNSHLRGLGGTGELFF,TRBV9,.,TRBJ2-2,18,TRBD2
TGCAGCGTTGACTTGACAGGGGGCGTTAGTGGCTACACCTTC,CSVDLTGGVSGYTF,TRBV29-1,.,TRBJ1-2,14,TRBD1
TGCGCCAGCAGCCAAGAGAGCGGGGGGGCCTCCAATGAGCAGTTCTTC,CASSQESGGASNEQFF,TRBV4-1,.,TRBJ2-1,16,TRBD2
TGTGCCACCAGCAGACCTCAGAGGGCTAACTATGGCTACACCTTC,CATSRPQRANYGYTF,TRBV15,.,TRBJ1-2,15,.